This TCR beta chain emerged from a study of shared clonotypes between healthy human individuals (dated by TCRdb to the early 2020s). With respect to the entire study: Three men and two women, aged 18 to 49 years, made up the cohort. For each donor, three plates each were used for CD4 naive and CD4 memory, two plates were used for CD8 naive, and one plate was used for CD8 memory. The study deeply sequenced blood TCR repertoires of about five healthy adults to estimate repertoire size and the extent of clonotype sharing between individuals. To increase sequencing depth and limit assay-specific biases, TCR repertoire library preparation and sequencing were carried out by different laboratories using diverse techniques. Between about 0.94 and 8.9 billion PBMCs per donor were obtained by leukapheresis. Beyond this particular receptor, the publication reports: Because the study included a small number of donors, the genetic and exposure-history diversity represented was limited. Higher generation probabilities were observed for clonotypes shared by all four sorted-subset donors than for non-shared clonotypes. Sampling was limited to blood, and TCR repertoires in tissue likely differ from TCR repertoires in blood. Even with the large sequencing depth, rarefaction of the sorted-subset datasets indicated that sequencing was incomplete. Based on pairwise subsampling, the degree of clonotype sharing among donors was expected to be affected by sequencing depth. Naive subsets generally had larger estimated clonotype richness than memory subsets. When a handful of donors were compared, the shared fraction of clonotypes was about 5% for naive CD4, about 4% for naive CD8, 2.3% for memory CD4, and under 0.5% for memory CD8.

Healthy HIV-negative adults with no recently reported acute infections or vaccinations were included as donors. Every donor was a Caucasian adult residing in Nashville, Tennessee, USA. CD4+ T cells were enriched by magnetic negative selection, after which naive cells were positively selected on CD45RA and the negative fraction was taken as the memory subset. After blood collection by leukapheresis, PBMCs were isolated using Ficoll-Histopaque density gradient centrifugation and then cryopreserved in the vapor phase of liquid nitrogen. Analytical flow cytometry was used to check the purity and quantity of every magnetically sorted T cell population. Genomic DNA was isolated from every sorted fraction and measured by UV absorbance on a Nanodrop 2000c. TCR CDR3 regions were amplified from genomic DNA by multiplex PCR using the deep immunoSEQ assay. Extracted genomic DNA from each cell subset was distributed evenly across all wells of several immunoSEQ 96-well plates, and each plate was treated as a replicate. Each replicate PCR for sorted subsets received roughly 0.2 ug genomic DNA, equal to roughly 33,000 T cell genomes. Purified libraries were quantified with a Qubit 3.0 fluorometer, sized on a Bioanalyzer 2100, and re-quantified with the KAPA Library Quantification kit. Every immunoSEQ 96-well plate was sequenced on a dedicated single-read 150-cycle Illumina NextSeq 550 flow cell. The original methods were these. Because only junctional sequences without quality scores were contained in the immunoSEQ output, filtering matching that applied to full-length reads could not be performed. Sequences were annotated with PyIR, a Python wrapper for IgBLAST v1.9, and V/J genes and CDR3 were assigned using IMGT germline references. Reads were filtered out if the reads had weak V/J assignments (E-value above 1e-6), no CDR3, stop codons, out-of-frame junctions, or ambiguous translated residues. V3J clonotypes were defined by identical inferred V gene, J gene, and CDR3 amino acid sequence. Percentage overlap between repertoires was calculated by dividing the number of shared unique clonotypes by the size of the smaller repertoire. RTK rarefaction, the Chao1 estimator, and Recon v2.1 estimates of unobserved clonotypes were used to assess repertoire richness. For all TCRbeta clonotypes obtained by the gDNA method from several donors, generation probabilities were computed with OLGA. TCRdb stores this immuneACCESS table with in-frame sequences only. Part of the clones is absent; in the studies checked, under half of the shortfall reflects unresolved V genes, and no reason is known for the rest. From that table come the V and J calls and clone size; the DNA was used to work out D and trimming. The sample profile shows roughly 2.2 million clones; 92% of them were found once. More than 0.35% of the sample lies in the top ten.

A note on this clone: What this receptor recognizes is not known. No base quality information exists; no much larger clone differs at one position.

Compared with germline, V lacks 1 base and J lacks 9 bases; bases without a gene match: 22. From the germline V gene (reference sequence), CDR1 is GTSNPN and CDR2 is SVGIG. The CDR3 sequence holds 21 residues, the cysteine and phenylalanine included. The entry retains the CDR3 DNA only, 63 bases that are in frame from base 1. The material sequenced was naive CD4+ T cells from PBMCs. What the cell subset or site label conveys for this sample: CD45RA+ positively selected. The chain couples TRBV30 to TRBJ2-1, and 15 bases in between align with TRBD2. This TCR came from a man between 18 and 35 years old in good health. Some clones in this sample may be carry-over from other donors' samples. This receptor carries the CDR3 CAWSAIHRTSGRAGGYREQFF. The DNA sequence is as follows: TGTGCCTGGAGTGCCATTCACCGGACTAGCGGGAGGGCCGGGGGTTATCGTGAGCAGTTCTTC.